Below are 29 T cell receptor beta chains sequenced from a single sample in a study of human T cells and chemical hapten exposure. Time point indicated: patch test 1, 2 weeks after DPC sensitization. The treatment denotes: therapeutic diphenylcyclopropenone sensitization with weekly scalp DPC. MiXCR was run by TCRdb on the RACE reads, yielding one entry per CDR3 protein. The data show under 130,000 distinct CDR3 sequences, with roughly 11% seen just once and around 3.5% held by the top ten. The material was whole blood, obtained in connection with sensitization to the hapten diphenylcyclopropenone (DPC). The receptors derive from a woman in her forties with alopecia areata. Some clones in this sample may be carry-over from other donors' samples.

This clonotype has more than one count but fewer than ten. The chain employs TRBV19 and TRBJ1-5; D may be TRBD1 (5 bases). The CDR3 length is 16 residues. V lost 3 bases to trimming and J lost 7 bases, with 19 bases between them. Per germline, CDR1 LNHDA and CDR2 SQIVND (reference sequence). The CDR3 spells CASSMGPGSLWQPQHF. DNA for the CDR3: TGTGCCAGTAGTATGGGGCCCGGATCTCTCTGGCAGCCCCAGCATTTT.

This clonotype was seen repeatedly, ten times or more. The chain combines TRBV12-3 or TRBV12-4 with TRBJ1-5; 7 bases are a match to TRBD1. The CDR3 is made up of 14 amino acids. V was pared by 5 bases and J by 1 base, with 2 bases of the junction left unmatched. Here the CDR3 DNA reads TGTGCCAGCAGTAAGGACAGGAGCAATCAGCCCCAGCATTTT. Its protein is CASSKDRSNQPQHF.

This chain connects TRBV12-3 or TRBV12-4 to TRBJ2-1; no firm D call. V was shortened by 6 bases and J by 6 bases, with 9 bases between the two germline ends. The CDR3 contains 12 residues. DNA of the CDR3: TGTGCCAGCAGCCGCGACCGCAATGAGCAGTTCTTC. Its translation is CASSRDRNEQFF.

The chain links TRBV3-1 to TRBJ2-7; 8 bases fit TRBD2. This CDR3 has 14 residues. J lost 2 bases, V lost 5 bases, and 5 bases had no gene match. CDR1 is LGHDT, CDR2 YNNKEL, per germline (reference sequence). CDR3: CASSRSGGPYEQYF. The CDR3 nucleotides read TGTGCCAGCAGCAGGAGCGGGGGCCCCTACGAGCAGTACTTC.

This clonotype was seen repeatedly, ten times or more. The chain employs TRBV20-1 and TRBJ1-5; D is undetermined. V lost 3 bases and J 3 bases, leaving 15 bases between the germline ends. Germline CDR1 DFQATT, CDR2 SNEGSKA (reference sequence). The CDR3 covers 15 residues. DNA of the CDR3: TGCAGTGCTAGCACACTCCAAGGATCCAATCAGCCCCAGCATTTT. It encodes CSASTLQGSNQPQHF.

This clonotype showed up many times. The rearrangement joins TRBV3-1 to TRBJ2-3; the D is unclear. In germline, CDR1 is LGHDT, CDR2 YNNKEL (reference sequence). Deletions cut 6 bases from V and 8 bases from J, with 9 bases between. The CDR3 contains 11 residues. The CDR3 DNA sequence: TGTGCCAGCAGTGACCGGCGTACGCAGTATTTT. Amino acids: CASSDRRTQYF.

This clonotype turned up a few times. The chain recombines TRBV29-1 with TRBJ2-1; 7 positions match TRBD1. This CDR3 is built from 12 residues. Germline V gives CDR1 SQVTM, CDR2 ANQGSEA. V shed 4 bases, J shed 6 bases, and the junction held 3 bases outside the gene matches. CDR3 protein: CSVGRQGNEQFF. CDR3 DNA: TGCAGCGTTGGGCGACAGGGCAATGAGCAGTTCTTC.

This clonotype was observed many times. This chain connects TRBV2 to TRBJ2-4, with 12 bases lining up with TRBD2. The junction had 6 bases not matched to a gene; V was cut back by 5 bases and J by 1 base. The CDR3 contains 17 residues. Germline CDR1 and CDR2: SNHLY and FYNNEI. The CDR3 loop is CASSLAGGPAAKNIQYF. DNA of the CDR3: TGTGCCAGCAGTCTAGCGGGAGGGCCGGCGGCCAAAAACATTCAGTACTTC. The full variable domain, its missing parts supplied by reference TRBV2 and TRBJ2-4, is EPEVTQTPSHQVTQMGQEVILRCVPISNHLYFYWYRQILGQKVEFLVSFYNNEISEKSEIFDDQFSVERPDGSNFTLKIRSTKLEDSAMYFCASSLAGGPAAKNIQYFGAGTRLSVL.

This clonotype has a count of ten or more. V and J are TRBV11-2 and TRBJ2-5; D perhaps matches TRBD1 (6 bases). Per the germline V gene, CDR1 is SGHAT and CDR2 is FQNNGV. Trimming removed 10 bases from V and 5 bases from J, with 20 bases in between. The CDR3 is 14 amino acids. The CDR3 sequence is CATKGDLLGETQYF. The CDR3, as DNA: TGTGCCACCAAGGGGGACCTCCTTGGGGAGACCCAGTACTTC.

This clonotype came up a few times. The gene calls are TRBV14 and TRBJ2-1; unclear D gene. The CDR3 extends over 15 amino acids. V was pared by 1 base and J by 2 bases, with 9 bases between. Germline CDR1 SGHDN, CDR2 FVKESK. The CDR3 region has the DNA TGTGCCAGCAGCCAAGCACCAGGAGCCTACAATGAGCAGTTCTTC. It codes for CASSQAPGAYNEQFF.

This clonotype was seen only a few times. This sequence joins TRBV20-1 and TRBJ2-1, with D perhaps TRBD2 (6 bases). V was trimmed by 7 bases and J by 5 bases, leaving 12 bases between them. From germline, CDR1 is DFQATT and CDR2 SNEGSKA (reference sequence). The CDR3 extends over 12 amino acids. The CDR3 sequence is CSVREYHNEQFF. Here the CDR3 DNA reads TGCAGTGTTCGGGAGTATCACAATGAGCAGTTCTTC.

This chain connects TRBV27 to TRBJ2-1; D perhaps matches TRBD1 (7 bases). Trimming removed 0 bases at V and 9 bases at J, with 12 bases between. The CDR3 runs to 14 residues. Germline V gene lookup returns CDR1 MNHEY and CDR2 SMNVEV (reference sequence). CDR3 nucleotide sequence: TGTGCCAGCAGTTTATCTGGCAGGGGGGCTGAGCAGTTCTTC. Its protein product is CASSLSGRGAEQFF.

The chain is built from TRBV6-6 and TRBJ2-7; 10 positions match TRBD2. Germline V gene lookup returns CDR1 MNHNY and CDR2 SVGAGI (reference sequence). With V trimmed by 6 bases and J by 4 bases, 9 bases remained unmatched. The CDR3 is made up of 15 amino acids. This CDR3 reads CASRGAGGPEYEQYF. The CDR3 DNA reads TGTGCCAGCAGGGGAGCGGGGGGGCCAGAGTACGAGCAGTACTTC.

This clonotype turned up a few times. V gene TRBV5-4 combines with J gene TRBJ2-3; 7 bases align to TRBD1. The J segment lost 3 bases and the V segment lost 3 bases, leaving 4 bases of the junction unmatched. Per the germline V gene, CDR1 is SGHNT and CDR2 is YYREEE (reference sequence). This CDR3 comprises 14 residues. In DNA, the CDR3 is TGTGCCAGCAGCTCCAGGGGGTTGACAGATACGCAGTATTTT. The encoded protein is CASSSRGLTDTQYF.

The table lists this clonotype with many counts. CDR3 sequence: CASSLAGPARDYGYTF. CDR3 nucleotide sequence: TGTGCCAGCAGTTTAGCAGGACCGGCAAGAGACTATGGCTACACCTTC. J is TRBJ1-2 and V is TRBV12-3 or TRBV12-4; D uncertain. CDR3 length: 16 residues. The V end lost 0 bases, the J end lost 3 bases, and 14 bases lay between the germline ends.

As concerns this clonotype: This may arise from a read error, as a much more abundant clone is one base away. This chain links TRBV20-1 with TRBJ2-5, with 8 bases that match TRBD2. From germline, CDR1 is DFQATT and CDR2 SNEGSKA (reference sequence). V gave up 3 bases and J gave up 5 bases; unmatched junction bases: 14. The CDR3 runs 16 residues. The CDR3 DNA follows: TGCAGTGCTAGTACCGGGACTAGGGGGAGTAGGGAGACCCAGTACTTC. Protein product: CSASTGTRGSRETQYF.

This chain joins TRBV21-1 and TRBJ1-5. TRBV21-1 is a documented pseudogene. The CDR3 consists of 14 residues. The CDR3 protein is CASPTRWRNQPQHF. CDR3 nucleotide sequence: TGTGCCAGCCCGACCAGGTGGCGCAATCAGCCCCAGCATTTT.

This clonotype was detected ten times or more. V gene TRBV7-2 combines with J gene TRBJ2-5; 7 bases match TRBD1. V was clipped by 6 bases and J by 7 bases; unmatched bases: 8. The CDR3 length is 13 residues. CDR1 SGHTA and CDR2 FQGNSA come from the germline V gene. CDR3 loop: CASSPAGGWTQYF. In DNA form, the CDR3 reads TGTGCCAGCAGTCCAGCAGGGGGATGGACCCAGTACTTC.

This clonotype was counted at least ten times. The chain combines TRBV20-1 with TRBJ2-2; TRBD1 agrees at 8 bases. The CDR3 runs 14 residues. Trimming took 2 bases from V and 6 from J; bases not matched to a gene: 5. Germline V CDR1 and CDR2: DFQATT, SNEGSKA (reference sequence). CDR3 sequence (DNA): TGCAGTGCTAGACCCGGACAGGGTGCCGGGGAGCTGTTTTTT. Translating it yields CSARPGQGAGELFF.

This clonotype showed up many times. The chain carries TRBV28 and TRBJ2-2; 12 bases are a match to TRBD2. CDR1 is MDHEN and CDR2 is SYDVKM in the germline V gene. This CDR3 has 17 residues. Trimming took 0 bases from V and 6 from J; bases not matched to a gene: 5. CDR3 sequence reads: CASSLWGLAGGPGELFF. The CDR3 DNA sequence: TGTGCCAGCAGTTTATGGGGTCTAGCGGGAGGGCCCGGGGAGCTGTTTTTT.

There are a few counts of this clonotype. The rearrangement links TRBV7-8 to TRBJ1-1; no reliable D call. CDR3 length: 14 amino acids. Deletions cut 5 bases from V and 6 bases from J, with 16 bases between. Germline-derived CDR1 and CDR2 are SGHVS and FQNEAQ. In nucleotides, the CDR3 is TGTGCCAGCAGCCCCGGGCCCACCGCCCCTGAAGCTTTCTTT. Its protein product is CASSPGPTAPEAFF.

Many counts were recorded for this clonotype. The gene calls are TRBV20-1 and TRBJ2-1; 7 bases are shared with TRBD2. Germline values: CDR1 DFQATT, CDR2 SNEGSKA (reference sequence). This CDR3 has 14 residues. V shed 8 bases, J shed 5 bases, and the junction held 12 bases outside the gene matches. Here the CDR3 DNA reads TGCAGTCCGTCCGGGCTAGCGGCTAACAATGAGCAGTTCTTC. Translating gives CSPSGLAANNEQFF.

This clonotype came up many times. The V gene is TRBV4-1, the J gene TRBJ2-5, with a possible D match to TRBD2 (6 bases). In germline, CDR1 is MGHRA, CDR2 YSYEKL. The CDR3 length is 14 residues. The V end lost 0 bases, the J end lost 5 bases, and 10 bases lay between the germline ends. The CDR3 DNA is TGCGCCAGCAGCCAAGATCGGGGGTTGGAGACCCAGTACTTC. Amino acids: CASSQDRGLETQYF.

In its sample, this clonotype was seen many times. The rearrangement joins TRBV11-2 to TRBJ2-7; 11 bases are shared with TRBD1. Germline CDR1 is SGHAT and CDR2 is FQNNGV. The CDR3 spans 14 residues. Losses at the gene ends were 5 bases for V and 7 bases for J; bases not matched to a gene: 7. CDR3 nucleotide sequence: TGTGCCAGCAGCCCCGGACAGGGGGCGGGGGAGCAGTACTTC. Its translation is CASSPGQGAGEQYF.

This clonotype has at least ten counts. This chain connects TRBV4-2 to TRBJ2-5; no definite D call. The CDR3 spans 18 residues. The V gene's germline CDR1 is LGHNA and CDR2 YNFKEQ. The V and J ends lost 2 bases and 0 bases respectively, with 19 bases between them. CDR3 sequence: CASSQIASTSRYQETQYF. CDR3 nucleotide sequence: TGTGCCAGCAGCCAAATTGCCTCCACCTCCCGGTACCAAGAGACCCAGTACTTC.

The table lists this clonotype with many counts. The chain is built from TRBV25-1 and TRBJ2-7; TRBD2 aligns across 7 bases. The germline V gene has CDR1 MGHDK and CDR2 SYGVNS. This CDR3 region has 15 residues. J gave up 2 bases and V 8 bases, and 12 bases lay outside the gene matches. This CDR3 reads CASSQAGAITYEQYF. The CDR3 nucleotides read TGTGCCAGCTCCCAGGCGGGAGCGATCACCTACGAGCAGTACTTC.

The chain employs TRBV5-1 and TRBJ1-4; 7 bases agree with TRBD1. V was pared by 2 bases and J by 0 bases, with 4 bases of the junction left unmatched. Germline CDR1 is SGHRS and CDR2 is YFSETQ. This CDR3 region has 16 residues. The CDR3 region has the DNA TGCGCCAGCAGCTTCAAAGGACAGGCAACTAATGAAAAACTGTTTTTT. Protein sequence: CASSFKGQATNEKLFF.

This clonotype was seen only a few times. The chain recombines TRBV6-6 with TRBJ1-5; weak D call: TRBD1 (6 bases). Deletions cut 7 bases from V and 9 bases from J, with 31 bases between. The CDR3 spans 18 residues. The germline V gene has CDR1 MNHNY and CDR2 SVGAGI (reference sequence). CDR3 coding DNA: TGTGCCAGCACCCCCGCAGGGGACTCCTTCCCCCTCGTTGCGCCCCAGCATTTT. It yields the protein CASTPAGDSFPLVAPQHF.

This clonotype was observed at least ten times. The chain couples TRBV28 to TRBJ1-2; D might be TRBD1 (5 bases). This CDR3 is 16 amino acids long. The germline V and J ends were trimmed by 5 bases and 10 bases, with 26 bases remaining between them. Germline assignment: CDR1 MDHEN and CDR2 SYDVKM. The CDR3 here is CASSPRAGRATRYYTF. The CDR3 DNA reads TGTGCCAGCAGTCCCCGTGCCGGCAGGGCCACTAGATACTACACCTTC.